Listed below are T cell receptor beta chains from one sample, sequenced in a study of blood T cell repertoires in COVID-19. Clones were read by immunoSEQ multiplex PCR, and TCRdb kept only the in-frame ones, dropping some. In the table there are about 64,000 clones, roughly 93% of which are singletons. Sequencing was carried out using peripheral blood. The receptors here all came from a human donor in a cohort sampled during active COVID-19. CDR3s include the opening cysteine and the closing phenylalanine or tryptophan.

V gene	CDR3 length	J gene	CDR3 protein
TRBV27	17	TRBJ2-5	CASRKGTSGRDQETQYF
TRBV4-3	14	TRBJ2-7	CASSQEKSSREQYF
TRBV24-1	13	TRBJ2-7	CATSERTSGEQYF
TRBV5-8	14	TRBJ2-5	CASSPTGSQETQYF
TRBV4-2	16	TRBJ1-2	CASSQAGTGEDYGYTF
TRBV9	17	TRBJ2-3	CASSGLAGERATDTQYF
TRBV29-1	10	TRBJ1-1	CSVWSPEAFF
TRBV7-6	17	TRBJ2-5	CASSETASGTSQETQYF
TRBV4-1	19	TRBJ1-4	CASSLDRTGSLPTNEKLFF
TRBV27	16	TRBJ2-5	CASSWSPSGRSETQYF
TRBV6-2/TRBV6-3	15	TRBJ2-7	CASSWTGVSSYEQYF
TRBV11-3	15	TRBJ2-7	CASSPESSFLNEQYF
TRBV5-1	13	TRBJ2-7	CASSLSGAYEQYF
TRBV2	11	TRBJ1-2	CATSDRELYTF
TRBV28	17	TRBJ2-7	CASSQSGQGAFSYEQYF
TRBV4-1	14	TRBJ2-5	CASSQDGQRETQYF
TRBV7-2	13	TRBJ2-3	CASSSARQDTQYF
TRBV29-1	13	TRBJ2-7	CSVVGPGQVEQYF
TRBV28	13	TRBJ2-3	CASRAGGTDTQYF
TRBV18	15	TRBJ2-3	CASSPRGVLTDTQYF
TRBV11-3	14	TRBJ1-1	CASSLNSLNTEAFF
TRBV9	16	TRBJ1-4	CASSVRDRGSFGKLFF
TRBV24-1	16	TRBJ2-1	CATSDSSGYSYNEQFF
TRBV15	16	TRBJ1-6	CATSRNLGQGFSPLHF
TRBV6-2/TRBV6-3	14	TRBJ2-7	CASSYSQGAYEQYF
TRBV5-1	13	TRBJ1-2	CASSSGQGYGYTF
TRBV24-1	17	TRBJ2-2	CATSDFGARGNTGELFF
TRBV28	15	TRBJ2-1	CASSLPGGAYNEQFF
TRBV7-9	16	TRBJ2-4	CASSLATVLAKNIQYF
TRBV28	17	TRBJ2-3	CAIDVFMEGPPPNTQYF
TRBV19	13	TRBJ2-3	CASRDRDLDTQYF